What follows are 26 T cell receptor beta chains derived from one specimen sequenced in a study of blood T cell repertoires in COVID-19. TCRdb keeps only in-frame clones here, not all; method: immunoSEQ multiplex PCR. The table records around 100,000 clones, 85% to 90% of them present only once. Sequencing used peripheral blood. The receptors stem from a woman aged 50 to 60 with acute or convalescent COVID-19.

CDR3 DNA: TGTGCCAGCAGCCAAGACTTTACAGGGATCGCTGGGGCCAACGTCCTGACTTTC. This gives the protein CASSQDFTGIAGANVLTF. This chain uses TRBV3-1 (or the pseudogene TRBV3-2) with TRBJ2-6; tentatively, D is TRBD1 (6 bases). The CDR3 has 18 residues. The V end lost 0 bases, the J end lost 2 bases, and 14 bases lay between the germline ends. The V gene's germline CDR1 is LGHDT and CDR2 YNNKEL (reference sequence).

This rearrangement joins TRBV2 to TRBJ2-7, with 7 nucleotides matching TRBD1. Trimming took 6 bases from V and 3 from J; bases not matched to a gene: 17. The CDR3 extends over 17 amino acids. Germline V gives CDR1 SNHLY, CDR2 FYNNEI. The CDR3 bases are TGTGCCAGCAGAAAGGACATAAAGGGACAGACCCACTACGAGCAGTACTTC. Translating gives CASRKDIKGQTHYEQYF.

The chain is built from TRBV6-2 or TRBV6-3 and TRBJ2-1; 15 positions match TRBD2. CDR1 MNHEY and CDR2 SVGEGT come from the germline V gene. CDR3 length: 19 residues. Trimming removed 2 bases from V and 10 bases from J; junction bases left unmatched: 15. The CDR3 protein is CASSYAGLAGGFFGLEQFF. The CDR3 DNA is TGTGCCAGCAGTTACGCGGGACTAGCGGGGGGATTCTTTGGTTTAGAGCAGTTCTTC.

The chain uses TRBV30 and TRBJ2-2; tentative D call: TRBD1 (5 bases). Germline-derived CDR1 and CDR2 are GTSNPN and SVGIG (reference sequence). The V gene lost 3 bases and the J gene lost 7 bases, with 12 bases spanning the gap. The CDR3 length is 13 residues. CDR3 residues: CAWSQGMIGELFF. In DNA form, the CDR3 reads TGTGCCTGGAGCCAGGGAATGATCGGGGAGCTGTTTTTT. Full variable domain (missing parts from reference TRBV30 and TRBJ2-2): SQTIHQWPATLVQPVGSPLSLECTVEGTSNPNLYWYRQAAGRGLQLLFYSVGIGQISSEVPQNLSASRPQDRQFILSSKKLLLSDSGFYLCAWSQGMIGELFFGEGSRLTVL.

The CDR3 nucleotides are TGTGCCAGTACCCTCGGGGGGGCAAGCGCAGATACGCAGTATTTT. It specifies CASTLGGASADTQYF. The genes are TRBV19 and TRBJ2-3; 8 bases agree with TRBD2. V lost 7 bases and J lost 4; bases outside the gene matches: 10. CDR1 is LNHDA and CDR2 is SQIVND in the germline V gene (reference sequence). This CDR3 is 15 amino acids long.

This clone was seen once. V and J are TRBV4-3 and TRBJ2-1, with D tentatively TRBD1 (6 bases). Germline V lookup: CDR1 LGHNA, CDR2 YSLEER. The CDR3 extends over 13 amino acids. Trimming cost V 0 bases and J 12 bases, with 12 bases left between them. The CDR3 is CASSQDLQGWQFF. CDR3 nucleotide sequence: TGCGCCAGCAGCCAAGATTTACAGGGATGGCAGTTCTTC.

This sequence joins TRBV25-1 and TRBJ1-2; weak D call: TRBD1 (6 bases). Trimming cost V 5 bases and J 7 bases, with 17 bases left between them. Per the germline V gene, CDR1 is MGHDK and CDR2 is SYGVNS. CDR3 size: 14 residues. Here the CDR3 reads CASSQDSGAVGYTF. CDR3 nucleotides: TGTGCCAGCAGTCAGGACTCAGGGGCGGTTGGCTACACCTTC.

The J gene is TRBJ2-1, the V gene TRBV6-4; possibly TRBD1 for D (6 bases). The CDR3 contains 15 residues. The germline V gene encodes CDR1 MRHNA and CDR2 SNTAGT. Trimming took off 5 bases at V and 0 bases at J, with 11 bases between the two ends. Here the CDR3 reads CASSLEGDSYNEQFF. CDR3 sequence (DNA): TGTGCCAGCAGTCTAGAGGGGGACTCCTACAATGAGCAGTTCTTC.

The chain recombines TRBV2 with TRBJ1-5; 9 nucleotides match TRBD1. The CDR3 is 17 residues long. The germline V gene encodes CDR1 SNHLY and CDR2 FYNNEI. The junction had 14 bases not matched to a gene; V was cut back by 8 bases and J by 3 bases. The CDR3 sequence is CASGADKDRGLNQPQHF. The CDR3 DNA sequence: TGTGCCAGCGGGGCCGACAAGGACAGGGGCCTCAATCAGCCCCAGCATTTT.

The rearrangement uses TRBV5-6 and TRBJ2-7, with TRBD2 matching 10 bases. The length of the CDR3 is 15 residues. V shed 3 bases, J shed 6 bases, and the junction held 9 bases outside the gene matches. The germline gives CDR1 SGHDT, CDR2 YYEEEE. CDR3 sequence (DNA): TGTGCCAGCAGCTATTTCAAGCGGGAGGGTTTCGAGCAGTACTTC. Its translation is CASSYFKREGFEQYF.

The rearrangement links TRBV4-3 to TRBJ2-5; 7 bases are a match to TRBD1. The CDR3 extends over 14 amino acids. Germline CDR1 reads LGHNA; CDR2 reads YSLEER. Losses at the gene ends were 0 bases for V and 5 bases for J; bases not matched to a gene: 3. Here the CDR3 DNA reads TGCGCCAGCAGCCAAGATACCAGGGGGGAGACCCAGTACTTC. Protein: CASSQDTRGETQYF.

This clone was counted a few times. The chain is built from TRBV5-4 and TRBJ1-6, with D possibly being TRBD1 (5 bases). The CDR3 covers 15 residues. Per the germline V gene, CDR1 is SGHNT and CDR2 is YYREEE (reference sequence). The V and J ends lost 0 bases and 9 bases respectively, with 13 bases between them. The CDR3 region has the DNA TGTGCCAGCAGCTTGGCCTCTACCGGGGGTTCACCCCTCCACTTT. It translates to CASSLASTGGSPLHF.

The chain uses TRBV11-2 and TRBJ2-7, with 14 bases fitting TRBD2. Germline V gene lookup returns CDR1 SGHAT and CDR2 FQNNGV. V trimming: 5 bases; J trimming: 4 bases; junction bases outside the gene matches: 7. The CDR3 loop spans 16 amino acids. CDR3: CASSVSGTSGRYEQYF. The CDR3 DNA reads as TGTGCCAGCAGCGTCTCCGGGACTAGCGGGAGATACGAGCAGTACTTC. Combining the CDR3 with reference TRBV11-2 and TRBJ2-7 gives the whole variable domain EAGVAQSPRYKIIEKRQSVAFWCNPISGHATLYWYQQILGQGPKLLIQFQNNGVVDDSQLPKDRFSAERLKGVDSTLKIQPAKLEDSAVYLCASSVSGTSGRYEQYFGPGTRLTVT.

The J gene is TRBJ2-7, the V gene TRBV9; TRBD1 matches at 10 bases. V shed 0 bases, J shed 4 bases, and the junction held 7 bases outside the gene matches. Per germline, CDR1 SGDLS and CDR2 YYNGEE. The CDR3 spans 16 residues. The CDR3 sequence: CASSVAGTGAIYEQYF. The CDR3 nucleotides read TGTGCCAGCAGCGTAGCCGGGACAGGGGCGATTTACGAGCAGTACTTC.

The CDR3: CAWGDIASYEQYF. The DNA of the CDR3 is TGTGCCTGGGGGGACATAGCCTCCTACGAGCAGTACTTC. The rearrangement joins TRBV30 to TRBJ2-7; maybe TRBD1 (6 bases). The CDR3 extends over 13 amino acids. Germline CDR1 and CDR2: GTSNPN and SVGIG (reference sequence). Trimming shortened V by 5 bases and J by 0 bases, and 11 bases separated the two germline ends.

The chain carries TRBV28 and TRBJ2-7; no definite D call. The CDR3 sequence is 14 residues long. The germline CDR1 and CDR2 sequences are MDHEN and SYDVKM. Trimming shortened V by 5 bases and J by 0 bases, and 11 bases separated the two germline ends. The CDR3 is CASSPRGNSYEQYF. CDR3 coding DNA: TGTGCCAGCAGTCCTCGAGGTAACTCCTACGAGCAGTACTTC.

The rearrangement uses TRBV5-5 and TRBJ2-2; 8 bases are shared with TRBD1. The junction had 7 bases not matched to a gene; V was cut back by 0 bases and J by 3 bases. In germline, CDR1 is SGHKS, CDR2 YYEKEE (reference sequence). This CDR3 contains 17 residues. CDR3 bases: TGTGCCAGCAGCTTGGGAGAAGGGGGACAGGACACCGGGGAGCTGTTTTTT. Translating gives CASSLGEGGQDTGELFF.

The V and J genes are TRBV7-9 and TRBJ2-5; 13 bases are shared with TRBD2. Germline V gene data show CDR1 as SEHNR and CDR2 as FQNEAQ (reference sequence). The CDR3 loop spans 16 amino acids. V lost 3 bases and J lost 5; bases outside the gene matches: 6. Written as DNA, the CDR3 is TGTGCCAGCAGCTTGTCCGGGACTAGCGGGGCGGAGACCCAGTACTTC. This sequence encodes CASSLSGTSGAETQYF.

The genes are TRBV12-3 or TRBV12-4 and TRBJ1-1, with D unclear. The length of the CDR3 is 13 residues. Trimming removed 5 bases at V and 4 bases at J, with 11 bases between. The CDR3 DNA follows: TGTGCCAGCAGTGACCCGGGATTCACTGAAGCTTTCTTT. Translating gives CASSDPGFTEAFF.

This chain connects TRBV28 to TRBJ2-1, with 15 positions matching TRBD2. The CDR3 runs 17 residues. Germline CDR1 MDHEN, CDR2 SYDVKM. V shed 3 bases, J shed 9 bases, and the junction held 9 bases outside the gene matches. The CDR3 is CASSFPPGGLAGGEQFF. Written as DNA, the CDR3 is TGTGCCAGCAGTTTCCCCCCGGGGGGACTAGCGGGGGGTGAGCAGTTCTTC. The full variable domain, rest sourced from reference TRBV28 and TRBJ2-1, is DVKVTQSSRYLVKRTGEKVFLECVQDMDHENMFWYRQDPGLGLRLIYFSYDVKMKEKGDIPEGYSVSREKKERFSLILESASTNQTSMYLCASSFPPGGLAGGEQFFGPGTRLTVL.

CDR3 coding DNA: TGTGCCAGCTCACCACTACATGTCACTGAAGCTTTCTTT. Residues: CASSPLHVTEAFF. The V gene is TRBV18, the J gene TRBJ1-1; D unresolved. The CDR3 consists of 13 residues. Germline CDR1 is KGHSH and CDR2 is LQKENI. Trimming stripped 1 base from V and 4 bases from J, with 7 bases between.

The genes are TRBV24-1 and TRBJ2-2; D may be TRBD2 (6 bases). The CDR3 consists of 16 residues. Germline CDR1 is KGHDR and CDR2 is SFDVKD. V gave up 3 bases and J gave up 5 bases, with 15 bases separating them. In DNA form, the CDR3 reads TGTGCCACCAGTGATCTTTGGACCGGGACTACCGGGGAGCTGTTTTTT. Its translation is CATSDLWTGTTGELFF.

The chain combines TRBV30 with TRBJ1-2; tentatively, D is TRBD1 (5 bases). This CDR3 comprises 24 residues. Trimming removed 0 bases at V and 3 bases at J, with 41 bases between. Germline V gene sequence: CDR1 GTSNPN, CDR2 SVGIG (reference sequence). In DNA, the CDR3 is TGTGCCTGGAGTGTACGAGGTTTAAGGTGGCAGGGAGTGACCAGGCGGGAGACGGACTATGGCTACACCTTC. Its protein product is CAWSVRGLRWQGVTRRETDYGYTF.

The chain carries TRBV28 and TRBJ2-7; 9 nucleotides line up with TRBD1. Germline V gene sequence: CDR1 MDHEN, CDR2 SYDVKM. The junction had 7 bases not matched to a gene; V was cut back by 6 bases and J by 1 base. CDR3 length: 15 amino acids. The CDR3, as DNA: TGTGCCAGCAGCCTCCGGGACAGGGTTTCCTACGAGCAGTACTTC. Amino acids: CASSLRDRVSYEQYF.

V is TRBV7-8 and J is TRBJ1-2; D remains unclear. The V end was cut by 6 bases, the J end by 5 bases, with 16 bases between. Germline CDR1 SGHVS, CDR2 FQNEAQ. The CDR3 extends over 14 amino acids. CDR3 bases: TGTGCCAGCAGTCCTCAGGTGGGAGGTTATGGCTACACCTTC. This gives the protein CASSPQVGGYGYTF.

V gene TRBV5-1 combines with J gene TRBJ1-2; 9 bases match TRBD1. V lost 6 bases and J lost 8; bases outside the gene matches: 11. The CDR3 totals 14 residues. Germline assignment: CDR1 SGHRS and CDR2 YFSETQ. The DNA for the CDR3 is TGCGCCAGCAACTGGGACAGGGTGGACTCGGGCTACACCTTC. Translation: CASNWDRVDSGYTF. Together with reference TRBV5-1 and TRBJ1-2, the CDR3 gives the full variable domain: KAGVTQTPRYLIKTRGQQVTLSCSPISGHRSVSWYQQTPGQGLQFLFEYFSETQRNKGNFPGRFSGRQFSNSRSEMNVSTLELGDSALYLCASNWDRVDSGYTFGSGTRLTVV.